The sequence of this T cell receptor beta chain was determined in a study of molecular identifiers for immune sequencing clone quantification. TCRdb recomputed calls from the PCR reads with MiXCR, one row per CDR3 protein. The sample carries fewer than 350,000 distinct CDR3 sequences, 24% recorded once. This clonotype was counted between two and nine times. There are 13 residues in the CDR3. V was clipped by 8 bases and J by 5 bases, with 13 bases between them. Germline lookup yields CDR1 SEHNR and CDR2 FQNEAQ (reference sequence). This sequence originates from a human donor in good health. Some libraries in this study had Jurkat cell RNA spiked in. The sequenced sample consisted of naive CD8+ T cells from blood, with Jurkat cell RNA spiked in. Subset noted: FACS-sorted CD8+CD4-CCR7+CD45RA+ naive T cells. The chain carries TRBV7-9 and TRBJ2-1; a possible D gene is TRBD2 (5 bases). The CDR3 DNA is TGTGCCAGCGAGAGGACTCCCCACAATGAGCAGTTCTTC. Its translation is CASERTPHNEQFF.